What follows is one TCR beta chain and its context. The antigen is not known. The CDR3 runs 14 residues. Germline V gene sequence: CDR1 DFQATT, CDR2 SNEGSKA (reference sequence). The V gene lost 6 bases and the J gene lost 2 bases, with 16 bases spanning the gap. The data were taken from a study of regulatory T cells in long-lasting Graves disease. Notes on the study in general: Newly diagnosed disease favored TRBV20-1 and TRBJ2-1 over persistent disease.

As for time point: persistent/refractory GD, antithyroid drugs over 5 years with positive TRAb. There was RNA extracted from PBMCs, and the TCR library was made from it. Arm-PCR of CDR3 regions and iRepertoire HTBI primers were used to build TCR beta libraries. MiXCR, applied by TCRdb to the multiplex PCR reads, yields one record per CDR3 protein. The table has 450,000 or so distinct CDR3 sequences, less than 25% seen once; the top ten hold around 14%. This clonotype was obtained from a female donor with Graves disease. The chain combines TRBV20-1 with TRBJ1-2; D unresolved. Specimen: peripheral blood mononuclear cells (PBMCs), collected when the disease was refractory, from a patient treated with antithyroid drugs. The CDR3 nucleotides read TGCAGTGCGCAAACGACGGACTCGAACTATGGCTACACCTTC. Its translation is CSAQTTDSNYGYTF.